In its sample, the clone carrying this T cell receptor beta chain was seen many times. Antigen: not known. This sample was included in a study of T cell repertoires in cytomegalovirus infection. Study-wide points: Dominant in the ex vivo response were TCR beta clonotypes restricted by HLA-C and specific for CMV.

Trimming took off 5 bases at V and 1 base at J, with 18 bases between the two ends. The CDR3 loop spans 17 amino acids. Via MiXCR, TCRdb re-called the reads, giving one row per CDR3 protein. The table has fewer than 400,000 distinct CDR3 sequences, 15% to 20% seen once; the top ten hold around 10%. Material for sequencing was PBMCs. The receptor's source is a human donor in good health (CMV status not recorded). Some clones in this sample may be carry-over from other donors' samples. This rearrangement joins TRBV12-3 or TRBV12-4 to TRBJ1-5; D perhaps matches TRBD1 (5 bases). Written as DNA, the CDR3 is TGTGCCAGCAGTCCCTCGGGGGGAAGGGCCAGCAATCAGCCCCAGCATTTT. Protein: CASSPSGGRASNQPQHF.